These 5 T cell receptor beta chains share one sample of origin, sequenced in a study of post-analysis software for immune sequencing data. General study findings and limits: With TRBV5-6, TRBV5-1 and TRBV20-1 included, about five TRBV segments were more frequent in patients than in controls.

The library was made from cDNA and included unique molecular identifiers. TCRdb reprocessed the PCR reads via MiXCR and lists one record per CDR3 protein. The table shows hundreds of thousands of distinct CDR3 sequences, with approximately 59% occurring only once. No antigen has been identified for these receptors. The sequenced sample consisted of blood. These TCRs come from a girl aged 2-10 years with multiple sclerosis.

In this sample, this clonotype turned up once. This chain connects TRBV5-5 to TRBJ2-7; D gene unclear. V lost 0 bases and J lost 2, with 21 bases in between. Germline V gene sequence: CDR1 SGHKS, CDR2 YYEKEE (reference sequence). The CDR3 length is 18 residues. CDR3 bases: TGTGCCAGCAGCTTGGGGCCTCCGACGGCTTTTACGCCCTACGAGCAGTACTTC. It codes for CASSLGPPTAFTPYEQYF. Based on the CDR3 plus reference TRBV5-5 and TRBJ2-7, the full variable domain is DAGVTQSPTHLIKTRGQQVTLRCSPISGHKSVSWYQQVLGQGPQFIFQYYEKEERGRGNFPDRFSARQFPNYSSELNVNALLLGDSALYLCASSLGPPTAFTPYEQYFGPGTRLTVT.

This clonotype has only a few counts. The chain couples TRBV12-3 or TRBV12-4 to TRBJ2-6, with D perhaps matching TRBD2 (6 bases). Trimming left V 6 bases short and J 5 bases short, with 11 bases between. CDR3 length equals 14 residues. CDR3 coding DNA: TGTGCCAGCAGCTCCGGGACTCGGGCCAACGTCCTGACTTTC. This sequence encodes CASSSGTRANVLTF.

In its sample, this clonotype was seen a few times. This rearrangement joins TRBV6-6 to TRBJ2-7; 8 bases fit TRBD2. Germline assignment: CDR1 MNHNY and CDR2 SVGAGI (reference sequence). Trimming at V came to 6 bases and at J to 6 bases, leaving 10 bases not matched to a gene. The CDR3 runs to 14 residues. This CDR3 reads CASSPSGSKGEQYF. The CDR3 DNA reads TGTGCCAGCAGCCCGAGCGGGAGTAAGGGCGAGCAGTACTTC.

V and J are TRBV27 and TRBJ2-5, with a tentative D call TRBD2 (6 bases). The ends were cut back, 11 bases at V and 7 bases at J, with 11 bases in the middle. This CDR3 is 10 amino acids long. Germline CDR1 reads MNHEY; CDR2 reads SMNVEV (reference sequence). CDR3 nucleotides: TGTGCCGCGGGGTCTGGGACCCAGTACTTC. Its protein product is CAAGSGTQYF.

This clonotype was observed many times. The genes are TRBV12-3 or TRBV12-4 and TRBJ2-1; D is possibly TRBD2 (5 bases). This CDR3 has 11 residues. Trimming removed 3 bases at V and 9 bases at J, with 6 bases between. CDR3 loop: CASSLGSEQFF. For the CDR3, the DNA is TGTGCCAGCAGTTTGGGGAGTGAGCAGTTCTTC.